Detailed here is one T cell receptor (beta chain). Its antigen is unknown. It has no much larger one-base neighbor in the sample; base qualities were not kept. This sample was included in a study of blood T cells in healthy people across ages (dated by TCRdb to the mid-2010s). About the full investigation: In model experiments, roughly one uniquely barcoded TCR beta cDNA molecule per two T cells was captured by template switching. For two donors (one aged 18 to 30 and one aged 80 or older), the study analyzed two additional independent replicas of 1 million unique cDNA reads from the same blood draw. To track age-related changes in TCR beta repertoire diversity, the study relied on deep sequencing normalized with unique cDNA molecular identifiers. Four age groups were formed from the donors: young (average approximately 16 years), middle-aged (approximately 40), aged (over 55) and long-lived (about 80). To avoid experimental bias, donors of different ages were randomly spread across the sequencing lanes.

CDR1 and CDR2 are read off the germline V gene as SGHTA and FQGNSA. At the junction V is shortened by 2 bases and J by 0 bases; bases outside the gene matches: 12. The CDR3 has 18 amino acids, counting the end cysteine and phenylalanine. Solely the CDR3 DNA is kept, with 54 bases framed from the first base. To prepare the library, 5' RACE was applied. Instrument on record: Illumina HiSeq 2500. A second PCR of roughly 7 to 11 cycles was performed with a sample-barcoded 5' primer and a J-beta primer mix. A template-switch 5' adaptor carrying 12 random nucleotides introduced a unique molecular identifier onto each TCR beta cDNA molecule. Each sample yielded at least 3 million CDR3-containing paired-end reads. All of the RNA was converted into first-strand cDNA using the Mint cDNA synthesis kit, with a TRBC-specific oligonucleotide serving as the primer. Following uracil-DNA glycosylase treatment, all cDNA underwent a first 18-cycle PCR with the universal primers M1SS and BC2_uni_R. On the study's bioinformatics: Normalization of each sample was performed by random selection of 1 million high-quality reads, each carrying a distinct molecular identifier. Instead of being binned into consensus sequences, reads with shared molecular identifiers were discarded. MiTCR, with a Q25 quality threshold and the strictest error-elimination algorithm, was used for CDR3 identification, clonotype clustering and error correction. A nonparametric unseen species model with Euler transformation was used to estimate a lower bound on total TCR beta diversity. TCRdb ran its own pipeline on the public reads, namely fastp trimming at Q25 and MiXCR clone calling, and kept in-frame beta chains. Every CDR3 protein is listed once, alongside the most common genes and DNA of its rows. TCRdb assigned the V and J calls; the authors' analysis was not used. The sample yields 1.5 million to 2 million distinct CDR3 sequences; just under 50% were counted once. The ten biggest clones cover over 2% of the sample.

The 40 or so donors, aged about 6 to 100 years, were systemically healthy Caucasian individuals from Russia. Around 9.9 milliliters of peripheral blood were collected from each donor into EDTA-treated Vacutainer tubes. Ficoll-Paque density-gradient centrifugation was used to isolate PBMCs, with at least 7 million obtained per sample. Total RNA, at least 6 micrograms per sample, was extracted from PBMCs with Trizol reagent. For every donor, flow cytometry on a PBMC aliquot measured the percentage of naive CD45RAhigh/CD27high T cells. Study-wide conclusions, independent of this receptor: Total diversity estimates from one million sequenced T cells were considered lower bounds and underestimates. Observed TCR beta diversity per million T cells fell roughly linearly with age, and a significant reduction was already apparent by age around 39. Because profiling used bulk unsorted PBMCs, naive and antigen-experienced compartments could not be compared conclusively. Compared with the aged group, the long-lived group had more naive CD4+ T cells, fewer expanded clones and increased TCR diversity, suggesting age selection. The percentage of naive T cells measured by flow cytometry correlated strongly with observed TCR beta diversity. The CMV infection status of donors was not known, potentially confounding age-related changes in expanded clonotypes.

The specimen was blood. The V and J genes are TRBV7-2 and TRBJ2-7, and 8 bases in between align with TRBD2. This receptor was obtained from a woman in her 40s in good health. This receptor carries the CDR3 CASSLRSSGGGISYEQYF. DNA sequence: TGTGCCAGCAGCTTAAGGTCATCTGGCGGGGGGATCTCCTACGAGCAGTACTTC.